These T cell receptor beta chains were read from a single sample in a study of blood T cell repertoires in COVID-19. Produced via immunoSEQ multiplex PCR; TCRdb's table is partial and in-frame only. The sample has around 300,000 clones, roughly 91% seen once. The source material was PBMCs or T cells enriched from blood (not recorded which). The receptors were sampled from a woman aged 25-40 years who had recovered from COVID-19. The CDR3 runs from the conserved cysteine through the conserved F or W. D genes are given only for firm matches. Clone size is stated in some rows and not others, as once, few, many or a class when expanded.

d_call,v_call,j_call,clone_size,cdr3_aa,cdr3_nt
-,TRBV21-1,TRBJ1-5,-,CASSRRQGVRRWGNQPQHF,TGTGCCAGCAGCCGGCGACAGGGGGTGCGCAGGTGGGGCAATCAGCCCCAGCATTTT
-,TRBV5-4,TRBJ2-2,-,CASSFVPGKTGELFF,TGTGCCAGCAGCTTCGTACCAGGGAAAACCGGGGAGCTGTTTTTT
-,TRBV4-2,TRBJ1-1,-,CASSQVRVLNTEAFF,TGTGCCAGCAGCCAAGTCAGGGTCCTGAACACTGAAGCTTTCTTT
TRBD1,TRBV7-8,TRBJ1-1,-,CASSSTGGAEAFF,TGTGCCAGCAGCTCGACAGGGGGGGCTGAAGCTTTCTTT
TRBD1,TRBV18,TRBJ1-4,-,CASSPVPGQGNEKLFF,TGTGCCAGCTCACCCGTACCGGGACAGGGTAATGAAAAACTGTTTTTT
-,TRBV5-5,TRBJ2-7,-,CASNFGGLSYEQYF,TGTGCCAGCAATTTCGGCGGATTGAGCTACGAGCAGTACTTC
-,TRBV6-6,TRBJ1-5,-,CASSFRVGNQPQHF,TGTGCCAGCAGTTTCCGGGTTGGCAATCAGCCCCAGCATTTT
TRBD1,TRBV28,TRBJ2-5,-,CASSHGQGVRETQYF,TGTGCCAGCAGTCACGGACAGGGCGTACGAGAGACCCAGTACTTC
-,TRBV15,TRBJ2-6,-,CATSQGLLSGANVLTF,TGTGCCACCAGTCAGGGTCTCCTCTCTGGGGCCAACGTCCTGACTTTC
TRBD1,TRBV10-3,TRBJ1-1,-,CAISESTGQGNTEAFF,TGTGCCATCAGTGAGTCGACGGGACAGGGGAACACTGAAGCTTTCTTT
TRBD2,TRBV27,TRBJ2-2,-,CASSSKVVLAGATGELFF,TGTGCCAGCAGTTCAAAGGTAGTACTAGCGGGAGCCACCGGGGAGCTGTTTTTT
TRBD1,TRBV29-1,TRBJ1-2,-,CSVRQGPDYGYTF,TGCAGCGTGCGACAGGGGCCTGACTATGGCTACACCTTC
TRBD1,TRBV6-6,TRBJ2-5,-,CASSRSSGTGGAETQYF,TGTGCCAGCAGTCGATCTTCAGGGACAGGGGGCGCGGAGACCCAGTACTTC
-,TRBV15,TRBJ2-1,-,CAIARGTVGYNEQFF,TGTGCCATCGCCCGCGGGACGGTTGGATACAATGAGCAGTTCTTC
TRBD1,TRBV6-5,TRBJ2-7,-,CASSHMGQGTYEQYF,TGTGCCAGCAGCCACATGGGACAGGGGACCTACGAGCAGTACTTC
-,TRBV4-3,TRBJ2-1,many,CASSQDLEHEQFF,TGCGCCAGCAGCCAAGATCTTGAGCATGAGCAGTTCTTC
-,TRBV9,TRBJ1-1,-,CASSSRASGGAFF,TGTGCCAGCAGCTCCCGGGCTAGCGGCGGGGCTTTCTTT
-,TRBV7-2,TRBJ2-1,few,CASSLIGPPSTYNEQFF,TGTGCCAGCAGCTTAATTGGGCCCCCCAGCACCTACAATGAGCAGTTCTTC
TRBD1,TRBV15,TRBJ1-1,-,CATSRTSTGVLNTEAFF,TGTGCCACCAGCAGAACCTCGACAGGGGTCTTGAACACTGAAGCTTTCTTT
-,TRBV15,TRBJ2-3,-,CATSRVESTDTQYF,TGTGCCACCAGCAGAGTTGAGTCCACAGATACGCAGTATTTT
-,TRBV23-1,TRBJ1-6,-,CASSQRGRFPDYNSPLHF,TGCGCCAGCAGTCAGAGAGGCAGATTCCCCGATTATAATTCACCCCTCCACTTT
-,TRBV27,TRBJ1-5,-,CASSSTRENQPQHF,TGTGCCAGCAGTTCTACTCGGGAGAATCAGCCCCAGCATTTT
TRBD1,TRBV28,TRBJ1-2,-,CASSSPGGWDYGYTF,TGTGCCAGCAGTTCCCCAGGGGGCTGGGACTATGGCTACACCTTC
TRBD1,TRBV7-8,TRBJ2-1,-,CASTRLDRGVENEQFF,TGTGCCAGCACCCGATTGGACAGGGGAGTGGAAAATGAGCAGTTCTTC
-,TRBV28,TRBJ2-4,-,CASSRRLLRGGENIQYF,TGTGCCAGCAGTCGGAGACTCCTGAGGGGGGGAGAAAACATTCAGTACTTC
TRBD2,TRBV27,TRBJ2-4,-,CASSRGGLAGNIQYF,TGTGCCAGCAGTAGAGGGGGACTAGCGGGGAACATTCAGTACTTC
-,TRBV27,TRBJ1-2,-,CASSSKRSYGYTF,TGTGCCAGCAGTTCAAAACGCAGCTATGGCTACACCTTC
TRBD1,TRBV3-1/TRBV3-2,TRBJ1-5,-,CASSQGTGQPQHF,TGTGCCAGCAGCCAGGGGACAGGCCAGCCCCAGCATTTT
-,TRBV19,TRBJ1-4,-,CASSVRPRTVNEKLFF,TGTGCCAGTAGTGTAAGACCAAGGACAGTCAATGAAAAACTGTTTTTT
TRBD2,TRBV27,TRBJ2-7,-,CASTPAGAVYEQYF,TGTGCCAGCACCCCAGCGGGAGCCGTATACGAGCAGTACTTC
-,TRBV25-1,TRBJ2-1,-,CASSSWAEQFF,TGTGCCAGCAGCTCATGGGCTGAGCAGTTCTTC
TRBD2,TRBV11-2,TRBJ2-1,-,CASSPPTSGYNEQFF,TGTGCCAGCAGCCCCCCCACTAGCGGTTACAATGAGCAGTTCTTC
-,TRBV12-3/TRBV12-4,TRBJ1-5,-,CASSLTEPQPQHF,TGTGCCAGCAGTTTGACAGAGCCACAGCCCCAGCATTTT
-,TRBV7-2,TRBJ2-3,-,CASSPVPTDTQYF,TGTGCCAGCAGCCCAGTTCCTACAGATACGCAGTATTTT
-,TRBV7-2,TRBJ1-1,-,CASSTIRGTGAFF,TGTGCCAGCAGTACTATCAGGGGAACGGGAGCTTTCTTT
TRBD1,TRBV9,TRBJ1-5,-,CASSARTGRIRSNQPQHF,TGTGCCAGCAGCGCACGGACAGGGAGAATCCGAAGCAATCAGCCCCAGCATTTT
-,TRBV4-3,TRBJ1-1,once,CASSHASDRNTEAFF,TGCGCCAGCAGCCACGCCAGCGACAGAAACACTGAAGCTTTCTTT
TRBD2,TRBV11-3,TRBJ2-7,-,CASHGLASYEQYF,TGTGCCAGCCATGGACTAGCCTCCTACGAGCAGTACTTC
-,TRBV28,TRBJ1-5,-,CASNGREISNQPQHF,TGTGCCAGCAATGGAAGGGAGATTTCCAATCAGCCCCAGCATTTT
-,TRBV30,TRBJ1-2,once,CAWSVGFRGRYGYTF,TGTGCCTGGAGTGTAGGGTTTCGGGGTCGGTATGGCTACACCTTC
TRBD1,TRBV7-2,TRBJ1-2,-,CASSFRPQGANYGYTF,TGTGCCAGCAGCTTCCGCCCCCAGGGGGCTAACTATGGCTACACCTTC
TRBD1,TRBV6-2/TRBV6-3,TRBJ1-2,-,CASSHGTGPYGYTF,TGTGCCAGCAGCCACGGGACAGGGCCCTATGGCTACACCTTC
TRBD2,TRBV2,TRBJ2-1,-,CASSEEFSGLPNEQFF,TGTGCCAGCAGTGAAGAGTTTAGCGGGCTTCCCAATGAGCAGTTCTTC
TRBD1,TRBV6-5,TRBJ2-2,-,CASNRQGSGELFF,TGTGCCAGCAATCGACAGGGTTCCGGGGAGCTGTTTTTT
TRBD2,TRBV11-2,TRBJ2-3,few,CASSSARGGTQYF,TGTGCCAGCAGCTCCGCTCGGGGGGGTACGCAGTATTTT
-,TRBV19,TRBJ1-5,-,CASSRDRRPNQPQHF,TGTGCCAGTAGTCGAGACAGGCGCCCCAATCAGCCCCAGCATTTT
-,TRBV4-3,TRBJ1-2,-,CASSQDFTAGSGYTF,TGCGCCAGCAGCCAAGATTTCACAGCAGGAAGTGGCTACACCTTC
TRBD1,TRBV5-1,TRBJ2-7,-,CASSSGTGGIYEQYF,TGCGCCAGCAGCTCCGGGACAGGGGGAATCTACGAGCAGTACTTC
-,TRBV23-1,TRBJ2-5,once,CASSQLVKAGDIETQYF,TGCGCCAGCAGTCAATTAGTAAAAGCGGGCGACATTGAGACCCAGTACTTC
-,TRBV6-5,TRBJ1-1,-,CASVDRGMNTEAFF,TGTGCCAGCGTCGATAGGGGCATGAACACTGAAGCTTTCTTT
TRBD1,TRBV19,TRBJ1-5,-,CASSSPGQGSPPQHF,TGTGCCAGTAGTTCCCCGGGACAGGGTAGTCCGCCCCAGCATTTT
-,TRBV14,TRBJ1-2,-,CASSQGYTGRGARGVGYTF,TGTGCCAGCAGCCAAGGATACACTGGACGGGGGGCGCGTGGAGTCGGCTACACCTTC